This TCR beta chain was documented in a study of cytomegalovirus exposure and HLA in healthy donors. Germline CDR1 MRHNA, CDR2 SNTAGT. The CDR3 extends over 13 amino acids. Trimming stripped 6 bases from V and 2 bases from J, with 9 bases between. Notes on the study in general: Data from an earlier analysis indicated that most TCR beta V segments were productive either about 87% or about 30% of the time. In a later analysis, DRB1 alleles had the most associated TCRs; HLA-C alleles the fewest. The HLA-A and HLA-B alleles of most subjects were reportedly predicted accurately from TCR beta sequences.

60 Vbeta and 13 Jbeta primers were used in PCR. Only in-frame clones appear in the TCRdb table, and some are missing; sequencing was by immunoSEQ multiplex PCR. The top ten hold about 4.9% of the sample, which has more than 85,000 clones, approximately 64% seen once. This clone appeared a few times. As yet, its antigen is unknown. The origin of this receptor is a human donor in good health. The chain carries TRBV6-4 and TRBJ2-3; D is unresolved. Sequenced sample: PBMCs. Here the CDR3 DNA reads TGTGCCAGCAGCCTAGAGCACACAGATACGCAGTATTTT. Translating it yields CASSLEHTDTQYF.